These 13 T cell receptor beta chains were all obtained from the same sample, sequenced in a study of blood T cell repertoires in COVID-19. The protocol was immunoSEQ multiplex PCR, while the TCRdb copy is restricted to in-frame clones and leaves out a portion. The sample carries around 200,000 clones, 65% to 85% recorded once. The sequenced sample was peripheral blood. The receptors come from a man aged 35 to 55 with active or convalescent COVID-19.

The chain employs TRBV6-1 and TRBJ1-1; no definite D call. CDR1 and CDR2 from the germline V gene are MNHNS and SASEGT. This CDR3 contains 16 residues. Trimming cost V 2 bases and J 4 bases, with 17 bases left between them. CDR3 sequence: CASSEYGRESGTEAFF. CDR3 coding DNA: TGTGCCAGCAGTGAATACGGAAGGGAGTCAGGCACTGAAGCTTTCTTT.

The J gene is TRBJ1-3, the V gene TRBV11-3, with TRBD1 matching 10 bases. CDR3 size: 15 residues. With 5 bases clipped from V and 4 bases from J, the junction kept 5 bases outside the gene matches. CDR1 is SGHNT, CDR2 YENEEA, per germline. Here the CDR3 reads CASSPGQGMGNTIYF. CDR3 coding DNA: TGTGCCAGCAGCCCGGGACAGGGGATGGGAAACACCATATATTTT. The whole variable domain, remainder taken from reference TRBV11-3 and TRBJ1-3, is EAGVVQSPRYKIIEKKQPVAFWCNPISGHNTLYWYLQNLGQGPELLIRYENEEAVDDSQLPKDRFSAERLKGVDSTLKIQPAELGDSAVYLCASSPGQGMGNTIYFGEGSWLTVV.

The chain has TRBV6-1 and TRBJ1-2; D remains ambiguous. Trimming left V 1 base short and J 0 bases short, with 9 bases between. The CDR3 is 15 residues long. Germline V gene data show CDR1 as MNHNS and CDR2 as SASEGT. The chain's CDR3 is CASSEGALTNYGYTF. The DNA for the CDR3 is TGTGCCAGCAGTGAAGGGGCCCTAACTAACTATGGCTACACCTTC.

V and J are TRBV30 and TRBJ2-2, with D possibly being TRBD1 (6 bases). CDR1 and CDR2 from the germline V gene are GTSNPN and SVGIG (reference sequence). The CDR3 consists of 15 residues. V was cut by 4 bases and J by 2 bases, with 14 bases left in between. Here the CDR3 reads CAWTFLQGNTGELFF. As DNA, the CDR3 is TGTGCCTGGACCTTCCTACAGGGTAACACCGGGGAGCTGTTTTTT.

DNA of the CDR3: TGTGCCAGCAGCGTGACTAGCGCTGAAGAGACCCAGTACTTC. Its translation: CASSVTSAEETQYF. This chain joins TRBV6-5 and TRBJ2-5, with 8 bases identical to TRBD2. J gave up 3 bases and V 6 bases, and 6 bases lay outside the gene matches. CDR1 is MNHEY and CDR2 is SVGAGI in the germline V gene. The CDR3 has 14 amino acids.

The chain is built from TRBV29-1 and TRBJ1-1, with a possible D match to TRBD1 (5 bases). Germline loops: CDR1 SQVTM, CDR2 ANQGSEA. Trimming took off 8 bases at V and 1 base at J, with 11 bases between the two ends. The CDR3 is 12 residues long. As DNA, the CDR3 is TGCAGCACAGGACAAACGAACACTGAAGCTTTCTTT. Its protein product is CSTGQTNTEAFF.

This chain links TRBV7-9 with TRBJ1-4, with TRBD1 identical over 10 bases. From germline, CDR1 is SEHNR and CDR2 FQNEAQ (reference sequence). The CDR3 spans 15 residues. Unmatched junction bases numbered 5, after V lost 5 bases and J lost 5 bases. In nucleotides, the CDR3 is TGTGCCAGCAGCCCGCGGGGACAGGGGAATGAAAAACTGTTTTTT. Translated, it gives CASSPRGQGNEKLFF.

In this sample, this clone turned up once. CDR3: CASTDQGNSPLHF. Written as DNA, the CDR3 is TGCGCCAGCACCGATCAGGGGAATTCACCCCTCCACTTT. The chain couples TRBV5-1 to TRBJ1-6; D is possibly TRBD1 (6 bases). Germline CDR1 is SGHRS and CDR2 is YFSETQ. Trimming left V 6 bases short and J 7 bases short, with 11 bases between. The CDR3 length is 13 residues.

The chain recombines TRBV30 with TRBJ1-1; D gene unclear. This CDR3 has 14 amino acids. Germline assignment: CDR1 GTSNPN and CDR2 SVGIG (reference sequence). Trimming cost V 4 bases and J 1 base, with 13 bases left between them. The DNA of the CDR3 is TGTGCCTGGATGAGGGAATATTCGAACACTGAAGCTTTCTTT. Its translation is CAWMREYSNTEAFF.

This clone was counted at least ten times. V and J are TRBV19 and TRBJ1-5, with 9 bases identical to TRBD1. Per germline, CDR1 LNHDA and CDR2 SQIVND (reference sequence). The CDR3 contains 16 residues. Losses at the gene ends were 6 bases for V and 7 bases for J; bases not matched to a gene: 13. The DNA for the CDR3 is TGTGCCAGTAGAAAGGGACAGGGAGGGCTTGAGCAGCCCCAGCATTTT. Its translation is CASRKGQGGLEQPQHF.

The V call is TRBV9, the J call TRBJ2-3, with 7 bases matching TRBD2. The CDR3 loop spans 15 amino acids. Germline V gene data show CDR1 as SGDLS and CDR2 as YYNGEE. The J segment lost 0 bases and the V segment lost 3 bases, leaving 4 bases of the junction unmatched. In DNA, the CDR3 is TGTGCCAGCAGCGGCGCTAGCGGAAGCACAGATACGCAGTATTTT. This sequence encodes CASSGASGSTDTQYF.

The chain employs TRBV7-3 and TRBJ2-7; perhaps TRBD2 as D (5 bases). Germline V CDR1 and CDR2: SGHTA, FQGTGA. Trimming cost V 5 bases and J 6 bases, with 14 bases left between them. The CDR3 runs 13 residues. Here the CDR3 reads CASSPTDLSEQYF. The CDR3 DNA is TGTGCCAGCAGCCCCACGGACTTGAGCGAGCAGTACTTC.

V and J are TRBV25-1 and TRBJ2-5; tentative D call: TRBD2 (5 bases). There are 13 residues in the CDR3. The V gene's germline CDR1 is MGHDK and CDR2 SYGVNS. With 5 bases removed from V and 5 bases from J, the gap between germline ends came to 12 bases. As DNA, the CDR3 is TGTGCCAGCAGTTCGGAGGTGAAGGAGACCCAGTACTTC. It translates to CASSSEVKETQYF.